This T cell receptor beta chain is from a study of shared clonotypes between healthy human individuals. General study results and limits: Expectations were that clonotype sharing among donors would be affected by sequencing depth.

A deep-level run was used for the assay. Measured with immunoSEQ multiplex PCR; TCRdb has only the in-frame clones, and not every one. The table records millions of clones, about 95% of them present only once. The CDR3 has 12 residues. Germline lookup yields CDR1 GTSNPN and CDR2 SVGIG (reference sequence). Between the trimmed V and J ends, which lost 1 base and 3 bases, there was a span of 3 bases. CD45RO-negative, CCR7-selected cells formed the naive CD8 fraction, which excluded terminally differentiated effector memory CD45RA+ cells. Turning to this clone: Its matching antigen is unknown.

Input material: naive CD8+ T cells sorted from blood. The sequence derives from a man aged 18 to 30 in good health. The rearrangement joins TRBV30 to TRBJ2-2; D call uncertain. Here the CDR3 reads CAWSAYTGELFF. Here the CDR3 DNA reads TGTGCCTGGAGTGCCTACACCGGGGAGCTGTTTTTT.